A single sample gave rise to the 14 T cell receptor beta chains below, sequenced in a study of cytomegalovirus exposure and HLA in healthy donors. PCR primers comprised 60 Vbeta and 13 Jbeta primers. Clones were sequenced by immunoSEQ multiplex PCR, and TCRdb holds only the in-frame ones, with some missing. The table lists around 100,000 clones, over 65% of them singletons. Sequencing was done on a sample of PBMCs. These receptors originate from a woman aged 25 to 45 in good health and CMV-seronegative.

The gene calls are TRBV19 and TRBJ1-1; 10 nucleotides match TRBD1. This CDR3 region has 14 residues. Germline V CDR1 and CDR2: LNHDA, SQIVND (reference sequence). V was clipped by 6 bases and J by 10 bases; unmatched bases: 11. The CDR3 loop reads CASSPRDRGKVAFF. CDR3 in DNA: TGTGCCAGTAGCCCACGGGACAGGGGAAAGGTAGCTTTCTTT.

The chain uses TRBV7-2 and TRBJ2-7; 7 nucleotides match TRBD2. After removal of 6 bases from V and 6 bases from J, the junction contained 11 bases not matched to a gene. Germline V gives CDR1 SGHTA, CDR2 FQGNSA. The CDR3 is 14 amino acids. CDR3 nucleotides: TGTGCCAGCAGACTAGGGTGGGGCGGGGGCGAGCAGTACTTC. Translation: CASRLGWGGGEQYF.

The chain combines TRBV5-1 with TRBJ2-1; no reliable D call. The germline V and J ends were trimmed by 1 base and 1 base, with 9 bases remaining between them. From germline, CDR1 is SGHRS and CDR2 YFSETQ. This CDR3 is 15 amino acids long. The CDR3 DNA is TGCGCCAGCAGCTTGTTGCAGATATCCTACAATGAGCAGTTCTTC. Protein: CASSLLQISYNEQFF. Looking up the rest from reference TRBV5-1 and TRBJ2-1 gives the full variable domain: KAGVTQTPRYLIKTRGQQVTLSCSPISGHRSVSWYQQTPGQGLQFLFEYFSETQRNKGNFPGRFSGRQFSNSRSEMNVSTLELGDSALYLCASSLLQISYNEQFFGPGTRLTVL.

This chain's CDR3 is CASSLGLRASGNPYEQYF. CDR3 in DNA: TGCGCCAGCAGCTTGGGGTTGAGGGCTAGCGGGAACCCCTACGAGCAGTACTTC. The chain couples TRBV5-1 to TRBJ2-7, with 9 bases aligning to TRBD2. The CDR3 loop spans 18 amino acids. The germline V gene encodes CDR1 SGHRS and CDR2 YFSETQ. Unmatched junction bases numbered 12, after V lost 0 bases and J lost 2 bases.

V and J are TRBV6-1 and TRBJ2-7; no definite D call. CDR1 is MNHNS and CDR2 is SASEGT in the germline V gene. With 7 bases removed from V and 5 bases from J, the gap between germline ends came to 15 bases. This CDR3 region has 13 residues. The CDR3 DNA reads as TGTGCCAGCACCGCTGGGTGGGCCAACGAGCAGTACTTC. Its translation is CASTAGWANEQYF.

As for this clone: The same CDR3 also results from other DNA sequences found in this sample. The chain links TRBV5-1 to TRBJ1-2; TRBD1 might be the D (5 bases). The CDR3 spans 12 residues. Trimming removed 0 bases at V and 6 bases at J, with 6 bases between. CDR1 is SGHRS and CDR2 is YFSETQ in the germline V gene. CDR3 sequence (DNA): TGCGCCAGCAGCTTGGGGGGGGATGGCTACACCTTC. Translation: CASSLGGDGYTF.

This clone has a handful of counts. The chain recombines TRBV7-9 with TRBJ2-1, with 8 bases that match TRBD2. Germline lookup yields CDR1 SEHNR and CDR2 FQNEAQ (reference sequence). V shed 6 bases and J 1 base; nucleotides not matched to a gene: 11. The CDR3 has 17 amino acids. The CDR3 reads CASRESGSGRSYNEQFF. CDR3 nucleotides: TGTGCCAGCAGAGAGAGTGGGAGCGGGAGATCCTACAATGAGCAGTTCTTC.

V usage is TRBV29-1 and J usage is TRBJ2-5; TRBD2 agrees at 8 bases. The germline gives CDR1 SQVTM, CDR2 ANQGSEA. The ends lost 7 bases at V and 2 bases at J; junction bases unmatched: 6. The CDR3 sequence is 13 residues long. The CDR3 reads CSGLAGLQETQYF. CDR3 nucleotides: TGCAGCGGCCTAGCGGGCCTACAAGAGACCCAGTACTTC. The full variable domain, completed using reference TRBV29-1 and TRBJ2-5, is SAVISQKPSRDICQRGTSLTIQCQVDSQVTMMFWYRQQPGQSLTLIATANQGSEATYESGFVIDKFPISRPNLTFSTLTVSNMSPEDSSIYLCSGLAGLQETQYFGPGTRLLVL.

The rearrangement links TRBV1 to TRBJ2-2; TRBD2, the table's D call, was not compared with the DNA. TRBV1 is labeled a pseudogene. This CDR3 region has 16 residues. The CDR3 DNA follows: TGCACCAGCAGCCGGGGACTAGCGGGAACCACCGGGGAGCTGTTTTTT. Translation gives CTSSRGLAGTTGELFF.

This chain uses TRBV10-3 with TRBJ2-7; 7 nucleotides line up with TRBD1. The V segment lost 6 bases and the J segment 3 bases; nucleotides outside the gene matches: 2. Per the germline V gene, CDR1 is ENHRY and CDR2 is SYGVKD. The CDR3 has 12 residues. The CDR3 loop is CAISWDSYEQYF. CDR3 nucleotides: TGTGCCATCAGCTGGGACAGCTACGAGCAGTACTTC.

V and J are TRBV5-4 and TRBJ1-2; 9 bases line up with TRBD1. The CDR3 covers 15 residues. Germline assignment: CDR1 SGHNT and CDR2 YYREEE (reference sequence). V shed 4 bases, J shed 7 bases, and the junction held 11 bases outside the gene matches. CDR3 loop: CASSTGVGQGCGYTF. The DNA for the CDR3 is TGTGCCAGCAGCACCGGGGTGGGACAGGGTTGTGGCTACACCTTC.

The V call is TRBV19, the J call TRBJ1-2; D is unclear. The germline V and J ends were trimmed by 8 bases and 6 bases, with 13 bases remaining between them. This CDR3 contains 12 residues. The germline V gene has CDR1 LNHDA and CDR2 SQIVND (reference sequence). CDR3: CASGRDTHGYTF. As DNA, the CDR3 is TGTGCCAGTGGGCGGGATACCCATGGCTACACCTTC.

This chain uses TRBV7-9 with TRBJ2-1, with D possibly being TRBD1 (6 bases). The CDR3 loop spans 15 amino acids. In germline, CDR1 is SEHNR, CDR2 FQNEAQ (reference sequence). The ends were cut back, 6 bases at V and 5 bases at J, with 17 bases in the middle. The chain's CDR3 is CASRGATKGDNEQFF. For the CDR3, the DNA is TGTGCCAGCAGAGGGGCGACCAAGGGGGACAATGAGCAGTTCTTC.

The rearrangement joins TRBV5-6 to TRBJ1-2; a weak D match, TRBD1 (5 bases). The length of the CDR3 is 13 residues. Trimming removed 4 bases from V and 8 bases from J, with 15 bases in between. Per the germline V gene, CDR1 is SGHDT and CDR2 is YYEEEE. CDR3: CASSRPQGSGYTF. CDR3 DNA: TGTGCCAGCAGCCGGCCTCAGGGAAGCGGCTACACCTTC. The full variable domain, in which reference TRBV5-6 and TRBJ1-2 provide the parts outside the CDR3, is DAGVTQSPTHLIKTRGQQVTLRCSPKSGHDTVSWYQQALGQGPQFIFQYYEEEERQRGNFPDRFSGHQFPNYSSELNVNALLLGDSALYLCASSRPQGSGYTFGSGTRLTVV.